Here is one T cell receptor (beta chain) with its context. CD8+ and CD4+ T cells from blood underwent TCR beta sequencing, which was carried out in a high-throughput format. The sample originates from a study of CD8 T cells in Susac syndrome. Trimming took 6 bases from V and 4 from J, leaving 14 bases between them. The CDR3 runs to 14 residues. Germline CDR1 MNHEY, CDR2 SVGEGT. Random hexamers were used to reverse transcribe the RNA input (about 0.5 to 1 ug). Each CDR3 protein gets one entry after TCRdb re-called the immunoSEQ multiplex PCR reads with MiXCR. The table lists some 170,000 distinct CDR3 sequences, approximately 94% of them singletons.

The sequencing sample was made of CD4+ T cells from PBMCs. The chain employs TRBV6-2 or TRBV6-3 and TRBJ2-3, with D tentatively TRBD2 (6 bases). The sequence was obtained from a human donor with multiple sclerosis. CDR3 protein: CASRKTSRADTQYF. The CDR3 DNA reads as TGTGCCAGCAGGAAGACTAGTCGGGCAGATACGCAGTATTTT.